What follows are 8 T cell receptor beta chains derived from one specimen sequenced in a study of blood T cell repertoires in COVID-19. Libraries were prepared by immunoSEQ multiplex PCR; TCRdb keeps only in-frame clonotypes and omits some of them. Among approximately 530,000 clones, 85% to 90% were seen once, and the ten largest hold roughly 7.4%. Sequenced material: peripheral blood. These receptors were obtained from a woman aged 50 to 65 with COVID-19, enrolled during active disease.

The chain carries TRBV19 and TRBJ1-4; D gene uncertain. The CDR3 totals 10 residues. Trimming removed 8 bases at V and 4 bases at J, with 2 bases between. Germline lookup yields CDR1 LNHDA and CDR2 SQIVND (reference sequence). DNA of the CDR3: TGTGCCAGTCGTAATGAAAAACTGTTTTTT. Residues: CASRNEKLFF. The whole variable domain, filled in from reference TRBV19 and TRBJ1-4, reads DGGITQSPKYLFRKEGQNVTLSCEQNLNHDAMYWYRQDPGQGLRLIYYSQIVNDFQKGDIAEGYSVSREKKESFPLTVTSAQKNPTAFYLCASRNEKLFFGSGTQLSVL.

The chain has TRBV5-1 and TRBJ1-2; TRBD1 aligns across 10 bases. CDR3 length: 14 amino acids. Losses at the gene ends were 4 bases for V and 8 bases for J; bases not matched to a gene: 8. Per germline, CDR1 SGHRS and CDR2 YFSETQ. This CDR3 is CASSLRGTGEGYTF. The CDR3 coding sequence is TGCGCCAGCAGCCTCCGTGGGACAGGGGAAGGCTACACCTTC.

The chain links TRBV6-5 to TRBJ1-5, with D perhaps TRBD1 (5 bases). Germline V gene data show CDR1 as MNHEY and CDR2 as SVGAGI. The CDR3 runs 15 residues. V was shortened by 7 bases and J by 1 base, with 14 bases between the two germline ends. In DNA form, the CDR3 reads TGTGCCAGCACCTCGGGGGGTTGGAGCAATCAGCCCCAGCATTTT. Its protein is CASTSGGWSNQPQHF.

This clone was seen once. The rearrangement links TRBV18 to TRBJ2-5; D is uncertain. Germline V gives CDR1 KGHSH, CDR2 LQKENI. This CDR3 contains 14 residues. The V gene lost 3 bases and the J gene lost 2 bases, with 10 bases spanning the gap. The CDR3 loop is CASSPPGLQETQYF. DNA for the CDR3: TGTGCCAGCTCACCTCCGGGTCTACAAGAGACCCAGTACTTC.

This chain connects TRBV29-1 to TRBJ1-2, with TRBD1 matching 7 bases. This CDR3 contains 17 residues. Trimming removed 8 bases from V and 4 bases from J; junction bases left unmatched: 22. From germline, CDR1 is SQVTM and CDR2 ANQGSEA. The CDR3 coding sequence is TGCAGCTCCTGGGCAGACAGGGAGGAGGGTTTTGGCTATGGCTACACCTTC. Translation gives CSSWADREEGFGYGYTF.

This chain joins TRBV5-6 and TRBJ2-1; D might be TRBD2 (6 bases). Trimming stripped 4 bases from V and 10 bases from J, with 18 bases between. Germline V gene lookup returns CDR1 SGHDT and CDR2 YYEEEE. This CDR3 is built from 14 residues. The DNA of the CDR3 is TGTGCCAGCAGCGGGGGGTACGGGAGTGACGAGCAGTTCTTC. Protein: CASSGGYGSDEQFF.

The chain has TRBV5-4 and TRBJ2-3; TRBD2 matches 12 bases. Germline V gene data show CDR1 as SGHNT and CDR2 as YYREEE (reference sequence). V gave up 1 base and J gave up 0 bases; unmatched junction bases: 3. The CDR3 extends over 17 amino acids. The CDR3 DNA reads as TGTGCCAGCAGCTTGAGGCTAGCGGGGGGGAGCACAGATACGCAGTATTTT. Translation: CASSLRLAGGSTDTQYF.

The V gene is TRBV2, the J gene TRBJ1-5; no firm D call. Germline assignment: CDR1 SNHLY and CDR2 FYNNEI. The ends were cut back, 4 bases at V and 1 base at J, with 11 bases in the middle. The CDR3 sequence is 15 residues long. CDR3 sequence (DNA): TGTGCCAGCAGTGGTCTAGGTGGGAGCAATCAGCCCCAGCATTTT. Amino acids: CASSGLGGSNQPQHF.